The T cell receptor (beta chain) described here comes from a study of T cells in Graves' hyperthyroidism and ophthalmopathy. CDR1 and CDR2 from the germline V gene are MDHEN and SYDVKM. This CDR3 has 12 residues. V lost 2 bases and J lost 2, with 1 base in between. This clonotype was seen repeatedly, ten times or more. Amplification yielded TCR beta CDR3 regions, with RNA transcripts as the source. The study used the HTBI primer set for a first-round RT-PCR of the TCR CDR3. TCRdb independently ran MiXCR on the multiplex PCR reads; one entry per CDR3 protein. The profile shows roughly 180,000 distinct CDR3 sequences, 9.4% of them singletons.

The chain couples TRBV28 to TRBJ2-1, with D unresolved. The clonotype comes from a woman aged 18-29 years with Graves' hyperthyroidism that later progressed to Graves' ophthalmopathy. Sequencing was done on a sample of blood. The CDR3 loop is CASSLTYNEQFF. For the CDR3, the DNA is TGTGCCAGCAGTTTAACCTACAATGAGCAGTTCTTC.